The table lists the clone carrying this TCR beta chain with many counts. The sample originates from a study of T cells in Graves' hyperthyroidism and ophthalmopathy. The investigators amplified TCR beta CDR3 regions from RNA transcripts. HTBI primers were the set used in a first-round RT-PCR of the TCR CDR3. TCRdb re-called the multiplex PCR reads with MiXCR, one entry per CDR3 protein. There are about 130,000 distinct CDR3 sequences in the sample; approximately 20% occur only once, and roughly 71% lies in the top ten. Per germline, CDR1 SNHLY and CDR2 FYNNEI. There are 13 residues in the CDR3. Between the trimmed V and J ends, which lost 7 bases and 3 bases, there was a span of 13 bases.

The V and J genes are TRBV2 and TRBJ2-7; D may be TRBD1 or TRBD2 (6 bases each). This receptor was taken from a woman aged 45-65 years with Graves' hyperthyroidism that later progressed to Graves' ophthalmopathy. What was sequenced was blood. CDR3 sequence reads: CASTQGGNYEQYF. CDR3 in DNA: TGTGCCAGCACCCAAGGGGGGAACTACGAGCAGTACTTC.